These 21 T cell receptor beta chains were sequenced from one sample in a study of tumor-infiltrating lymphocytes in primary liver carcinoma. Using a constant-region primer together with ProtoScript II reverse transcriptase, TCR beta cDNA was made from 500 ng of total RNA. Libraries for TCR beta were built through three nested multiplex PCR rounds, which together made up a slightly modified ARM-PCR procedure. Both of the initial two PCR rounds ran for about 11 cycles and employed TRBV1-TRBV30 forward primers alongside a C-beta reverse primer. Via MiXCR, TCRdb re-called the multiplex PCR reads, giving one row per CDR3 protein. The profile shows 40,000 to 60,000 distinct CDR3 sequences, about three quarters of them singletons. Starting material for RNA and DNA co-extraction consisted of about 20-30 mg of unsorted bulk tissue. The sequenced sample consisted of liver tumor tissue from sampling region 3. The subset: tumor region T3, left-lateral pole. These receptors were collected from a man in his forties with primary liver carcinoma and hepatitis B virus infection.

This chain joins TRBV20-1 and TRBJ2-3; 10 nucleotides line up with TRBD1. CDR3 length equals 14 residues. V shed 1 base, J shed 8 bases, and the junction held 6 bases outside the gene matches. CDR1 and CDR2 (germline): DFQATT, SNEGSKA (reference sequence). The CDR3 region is CSARGTGGAGTQYF. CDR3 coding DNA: TGCAGTGCTAGAGGGACAGGGGGGGCAGGTACGCAGTATTTT.

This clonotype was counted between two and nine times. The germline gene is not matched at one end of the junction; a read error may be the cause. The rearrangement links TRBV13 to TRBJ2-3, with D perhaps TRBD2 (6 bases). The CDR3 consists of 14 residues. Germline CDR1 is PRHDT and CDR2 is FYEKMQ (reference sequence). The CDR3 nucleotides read TGTACCAGCAGCTCCCTCCGCGGCGGGAAAACGCAGTATTTT. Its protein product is CTSSSLRGGKTQYF. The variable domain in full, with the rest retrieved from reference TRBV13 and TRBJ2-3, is AAGVIQSPRHLIKEKRETATLKCYPIPRHDTVYWYQQGPGQDPQFLISFYEKMQSDKGSIPDRFSAQQFSDYHSELNMSSLELGDSALYFCTSSSLRGGKTQYFGPGTRLTVL.

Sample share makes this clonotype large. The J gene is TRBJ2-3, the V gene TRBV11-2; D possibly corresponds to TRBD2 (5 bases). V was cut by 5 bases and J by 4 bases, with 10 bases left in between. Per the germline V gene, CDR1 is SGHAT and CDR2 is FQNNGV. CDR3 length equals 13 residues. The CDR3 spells CASSPYGADTQYF. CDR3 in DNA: TGTGCCAGCAGCCCCTACGGGGCAGATACGCAGTATTTT.

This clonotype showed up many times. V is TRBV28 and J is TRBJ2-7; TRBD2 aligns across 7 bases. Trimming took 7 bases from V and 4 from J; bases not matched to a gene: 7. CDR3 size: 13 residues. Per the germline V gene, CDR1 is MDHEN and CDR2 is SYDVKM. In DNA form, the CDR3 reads TGTGCCAGCAACGGTGGCGGGAGTTACGAGCAGTACTTC. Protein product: CASNGGGSYEQYF.

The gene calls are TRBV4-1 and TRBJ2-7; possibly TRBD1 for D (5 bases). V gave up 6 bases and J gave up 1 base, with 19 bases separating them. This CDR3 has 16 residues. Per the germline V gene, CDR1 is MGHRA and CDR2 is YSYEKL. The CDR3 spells CASRPQWGRRSYEQYF. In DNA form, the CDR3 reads TGCGCCAGCAGACCCCAATGGGGCAGGAGATCCTACGAGCAGTACTTC.

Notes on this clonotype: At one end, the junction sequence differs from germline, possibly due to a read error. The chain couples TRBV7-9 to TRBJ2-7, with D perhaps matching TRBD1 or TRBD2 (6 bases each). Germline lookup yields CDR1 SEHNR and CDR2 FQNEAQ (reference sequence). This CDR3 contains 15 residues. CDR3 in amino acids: CASSFTRGASYEQYF. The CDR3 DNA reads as TGTGCCAGCAGCTTTACAAGGGGGGCCAGCTACGAGCAATACTTC. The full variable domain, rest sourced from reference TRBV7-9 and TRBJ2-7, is DTGVSQNPRHKITKRGQNVTFRCDPISEHNRLYWYRQTLGQGPEFLTYFQNEAQLEKSRLLSDRFSAERPKGSFSTLEIQRTEQGDSAMYLCASSFTRGASYEQYFGPGTRLTVT.

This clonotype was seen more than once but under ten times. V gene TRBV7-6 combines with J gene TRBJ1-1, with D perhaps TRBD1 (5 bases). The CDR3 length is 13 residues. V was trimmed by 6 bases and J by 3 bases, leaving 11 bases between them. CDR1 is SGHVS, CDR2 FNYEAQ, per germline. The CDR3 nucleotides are TGTGCCAGCAGAGGACAAAAGGACACTGAAGCTTTCTTT. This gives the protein CASRGQKDTEAFF.

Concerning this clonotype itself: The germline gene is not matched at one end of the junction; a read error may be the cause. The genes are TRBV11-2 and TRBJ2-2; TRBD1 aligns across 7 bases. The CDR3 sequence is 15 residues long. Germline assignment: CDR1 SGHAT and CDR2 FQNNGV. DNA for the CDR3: TGTGCCAGCACAAAAAGACAGGGCTGGGCCGGCGAGCTGTTTTTT. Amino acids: CASTKRQGWAGELFF.

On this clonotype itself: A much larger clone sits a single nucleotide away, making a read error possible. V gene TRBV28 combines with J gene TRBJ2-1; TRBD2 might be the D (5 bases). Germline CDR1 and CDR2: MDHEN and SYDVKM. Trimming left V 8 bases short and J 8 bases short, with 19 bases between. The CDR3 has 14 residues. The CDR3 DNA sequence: TGTGCCAGCGGAGGCCGGACGGTGTACTATGAGCAGTTCTTC. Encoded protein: CASGGRTVYYEQFF.

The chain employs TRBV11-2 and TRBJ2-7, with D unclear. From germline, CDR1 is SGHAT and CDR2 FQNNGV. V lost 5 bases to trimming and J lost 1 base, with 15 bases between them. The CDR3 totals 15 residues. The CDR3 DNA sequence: TGTGCCAGCAGCCCATCCTTGGGAATATCCTACGAGCAGTACTTC. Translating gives CASSPSLGISYEQYF.

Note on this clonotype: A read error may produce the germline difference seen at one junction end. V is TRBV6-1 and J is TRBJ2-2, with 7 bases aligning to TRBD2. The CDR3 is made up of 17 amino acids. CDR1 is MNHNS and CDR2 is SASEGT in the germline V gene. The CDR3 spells CASSVLEGGPNAGDLFF. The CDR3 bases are TGTGCCAGCAGTGTGTTAGAGGGAGGGCCGAACGCCGGGGACCTGTTTTTT.

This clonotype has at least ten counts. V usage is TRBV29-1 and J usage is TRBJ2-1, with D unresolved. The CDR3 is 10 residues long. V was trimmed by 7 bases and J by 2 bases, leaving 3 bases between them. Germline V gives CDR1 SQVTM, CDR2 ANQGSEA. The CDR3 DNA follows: TGCAGCGCCACCTACAATGAGCAGTTCTTC. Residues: CSATYNEQFF.

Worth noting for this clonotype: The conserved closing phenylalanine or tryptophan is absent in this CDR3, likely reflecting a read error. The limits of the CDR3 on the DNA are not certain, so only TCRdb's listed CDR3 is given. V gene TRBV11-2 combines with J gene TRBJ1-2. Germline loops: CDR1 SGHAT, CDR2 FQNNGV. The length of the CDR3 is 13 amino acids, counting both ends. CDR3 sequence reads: CGSSLEGNYGYPL.

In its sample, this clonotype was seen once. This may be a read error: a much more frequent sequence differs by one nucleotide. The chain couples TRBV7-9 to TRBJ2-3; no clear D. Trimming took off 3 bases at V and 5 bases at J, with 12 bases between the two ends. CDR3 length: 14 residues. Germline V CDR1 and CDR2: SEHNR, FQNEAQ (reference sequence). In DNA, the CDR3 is TGTGCCAGCAGCTTCGGGCTGGAGATAGATACGCAGTATTTT. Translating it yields CASSFGLEIDTQYF.

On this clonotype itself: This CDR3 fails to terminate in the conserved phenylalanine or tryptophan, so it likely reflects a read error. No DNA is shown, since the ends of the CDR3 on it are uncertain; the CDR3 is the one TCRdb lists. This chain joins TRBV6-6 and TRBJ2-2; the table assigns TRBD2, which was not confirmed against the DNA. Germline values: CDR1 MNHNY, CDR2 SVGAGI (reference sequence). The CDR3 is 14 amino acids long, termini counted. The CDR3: CASSNSGGAGELFL.

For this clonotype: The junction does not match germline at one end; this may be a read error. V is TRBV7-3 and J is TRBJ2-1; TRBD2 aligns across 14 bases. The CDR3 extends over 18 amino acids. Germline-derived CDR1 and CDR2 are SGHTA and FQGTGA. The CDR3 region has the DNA TGTACCAGCAGCCCATATTGGGGACTAGCGGGGGAGAGCAATGAGCAGTTCTTC. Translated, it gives CTSSPYWGLAGESNEQFF.

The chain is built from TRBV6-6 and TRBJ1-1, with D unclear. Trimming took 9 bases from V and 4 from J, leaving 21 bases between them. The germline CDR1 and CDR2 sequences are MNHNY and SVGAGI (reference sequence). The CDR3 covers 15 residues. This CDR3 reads CASRSWVVAPTEAFF. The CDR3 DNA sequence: TGTGCCAGTAGGTCGTGGGTAGTGGCGCCCACTGAAGCTTTCTTT.

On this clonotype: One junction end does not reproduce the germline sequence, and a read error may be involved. The chain's CDR3 is CASSRTEGAQPRHF. The CDR3 region has the DNA TGTGCCAGCAGTAGGACGGAGGGGGCTCAGCCCCGGCATTTT. The rearrangement uses TRBV6-5 and TRBJ1-5; 7 bases fit TRBD1. The CDR3 has 14 residues. Germline assignment: CDR1 MNHEY and CDR2 SVGAGI.

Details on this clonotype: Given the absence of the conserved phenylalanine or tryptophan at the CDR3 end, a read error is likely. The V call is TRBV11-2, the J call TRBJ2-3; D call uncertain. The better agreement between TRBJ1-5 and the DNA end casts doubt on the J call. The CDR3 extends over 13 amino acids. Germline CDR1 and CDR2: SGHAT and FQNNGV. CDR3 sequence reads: CASSPLADDTQHY. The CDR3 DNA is TGTGCCAGCAGCCCGCTAGCAGACGATACTCAGCATTAT.

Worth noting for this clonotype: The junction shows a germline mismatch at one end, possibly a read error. The CDR3 here is CATSPVLPLADTQYF. In DNA, the CDR3 is TGTGCCACTTCACCTGTACTTCCGTTGGCAGATACGCAGTATTTT. The chain recombines TRBV10-2 with TRBJ2-3; unclear D gene. Looked up from germline, CDR1 is WSHSY and CDR2 is SAAADI. CDR3 length: 15 residues.

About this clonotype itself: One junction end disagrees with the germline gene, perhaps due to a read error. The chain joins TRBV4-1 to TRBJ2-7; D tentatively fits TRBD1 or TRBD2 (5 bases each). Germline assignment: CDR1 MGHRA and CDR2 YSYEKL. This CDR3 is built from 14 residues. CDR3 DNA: TGCGCCAGCAGACCGGGACCGAACTCCTACGGGCAGTACTTC. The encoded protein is CASRPGPNSYGQYF.